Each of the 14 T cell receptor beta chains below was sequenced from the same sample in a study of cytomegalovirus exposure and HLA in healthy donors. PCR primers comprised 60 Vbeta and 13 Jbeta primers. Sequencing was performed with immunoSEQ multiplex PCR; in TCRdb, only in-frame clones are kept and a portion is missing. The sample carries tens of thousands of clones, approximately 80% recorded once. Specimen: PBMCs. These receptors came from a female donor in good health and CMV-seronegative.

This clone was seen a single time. This CDR3 reads CASSEGGQIYGYTF. The CDR3 region has the DNA TGTGCCAGCAGTGAGGGTGGACAGATCTATGGCTACACCTTC. The chain carries TRBV6-1 and TRBJ1-2; perhaps TRBD1 as D (6 bases). The germline V and J ends were trimmed by 3 bases and 4 bases, with 12 bases remaining between them. The V gene's germline CDR1 is MNHNS and CDR2 SASEGT. CDR3 length: 14 amino acids.

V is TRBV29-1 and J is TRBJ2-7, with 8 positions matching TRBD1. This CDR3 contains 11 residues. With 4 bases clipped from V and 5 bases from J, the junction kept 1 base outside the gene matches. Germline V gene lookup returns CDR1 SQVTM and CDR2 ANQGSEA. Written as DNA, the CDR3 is TGCAGCGTTGCGGACAGGGACGAGCAGTACTTC. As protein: CSVADRDEQYF.

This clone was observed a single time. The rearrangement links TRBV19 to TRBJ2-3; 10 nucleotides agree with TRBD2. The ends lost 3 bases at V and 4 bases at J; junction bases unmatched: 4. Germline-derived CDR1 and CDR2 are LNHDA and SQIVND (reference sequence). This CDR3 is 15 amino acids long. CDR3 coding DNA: TGTGCCAGTAGTATTTTAGCGGGGGGTTCAGATACGCAGTATTTT. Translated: CASSILAGGSDTQYF.

In DNA, the CDR3 is TGTGCCAGCAGCGACAGTGGCCCCCGCACAGATACGCAGTATTTT. This sequence encodes CASSDSGPRTDTQYF. The gene calls are TRBV7-2 and TRBJ2-3; perhaps TRBD1 as D (5 bases). Per germline, CDR1 SGHTA and CDR2 FQGNSA. There are 15 residues in the CDR3. V lost 5 bases and J 1 base, leaving 13 bases between the germline ends.

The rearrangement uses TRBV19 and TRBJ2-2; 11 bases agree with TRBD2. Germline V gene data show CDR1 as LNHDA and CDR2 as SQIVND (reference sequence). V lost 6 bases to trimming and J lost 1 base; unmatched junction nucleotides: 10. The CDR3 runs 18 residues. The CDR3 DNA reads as TGTGCCAGTAGCGCGGGACTAGCGGTTATGAAGAACACCGGGGAGCTGTTTTTT. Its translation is CASSAGLAVMKNTGELFF.

CDR3 coding DNA: TGTGCCAGCAGCTTAGTTGGTGCAGGGGGTTGGGAGACCCAGTACTTC. It is translated as CASSLVGAGGWETQYF. The genes are TRBV7-2 and TRBJ2-5, with 7 nucleotides matching TRBD1. V lost 1 base, J lost 5 bases, and 10 bases stayed unmatched. Germline values: CDR1 SGHTA, CDR2 FQGNSA. The CDR3 contains 16 residues. Combining the CDR3 with reference TRBV7-2 and TRBJ2-5 gives the whole variable domain GAGVSQSPSNKVTEKGKDVELRCDPISGHTALYWYRQSLGQGLEFLIYFQGNSAPDKSGLPSDRFSAERTGGSVSTLTIQRTQQEDSAVYLCASSLVGAGGWETQYFGPGTRLLVL.

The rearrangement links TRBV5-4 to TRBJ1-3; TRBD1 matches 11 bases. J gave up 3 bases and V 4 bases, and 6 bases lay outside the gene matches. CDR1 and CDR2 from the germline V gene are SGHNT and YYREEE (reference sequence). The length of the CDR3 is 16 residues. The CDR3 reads CASSGRTGGFGNTIYF. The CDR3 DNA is TGTGCCAGCAGCGGACGGACAGGGGGCTTTGGAAACACCATATATTTT.

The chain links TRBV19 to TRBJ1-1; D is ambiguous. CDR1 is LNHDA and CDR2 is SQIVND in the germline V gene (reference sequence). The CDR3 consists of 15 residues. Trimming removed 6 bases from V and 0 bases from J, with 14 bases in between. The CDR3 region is CASSPRRTVNTEAFF. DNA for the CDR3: TGTGCCAGTAGCCCCAGGAGGACGGTGAACACTGAAGCTTTCTTT. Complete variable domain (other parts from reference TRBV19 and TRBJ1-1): DGGITQSPKYLFRKEGQNVTLSCEQNLNHDAMYWYRQDPGQGLRLIYYSQIVNDFQKGDIAEGYSVSREKKESFPLTVTSAQKNPTAFYLCASSPRRTVNTEAFFGQGTRLTVV.

The CDR3 DNA sequence: TGTGCCAGCAGACGAACTAGCGGGACCCACTGGAATGAGCAGTTCTTC. It specifies CASRRTSGTHWNEQFF. V gene TRBV7-2 combines with J gene TRBJ2-1, with TRBD2 identical over 10 bases. This CDR3 has 16 amino acids. Germline-derived CDR1 and CDR2 are SGHTA and FQGNSA. The V segment lost 6 bases and the J segment 7 bases; nucleotides outside the gene matches: 12. The variable domain in full, completed from reference TRBV7-2 and TRBJ2-1, reads GAGVSQSPSNKVTEKGKDVELRCDPISGHTALYWYRQSLGQGLEFLIYFQGNSAPDKSGLPSDRFSAERTGGSVSTLTIQRTQQEDSAVYLCASRRTSGTHWNEQFFGPGTRLTVL.

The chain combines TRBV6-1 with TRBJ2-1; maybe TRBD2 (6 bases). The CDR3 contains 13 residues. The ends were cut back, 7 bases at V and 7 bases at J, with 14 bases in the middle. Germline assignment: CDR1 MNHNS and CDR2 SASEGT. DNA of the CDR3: TGTGCCAGCACGGGCGGGAACGGGAATGAGCAGTTCTTC. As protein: CASTGGNGNEQFF.

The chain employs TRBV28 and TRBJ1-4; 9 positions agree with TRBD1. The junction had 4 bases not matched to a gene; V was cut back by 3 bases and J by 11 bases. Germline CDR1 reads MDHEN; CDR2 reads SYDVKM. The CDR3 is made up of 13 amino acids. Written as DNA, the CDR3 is TGTGCCAGCAGTTTGACAGGGGGGGATAAACTGTTTTTT. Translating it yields CASSLTGGDKLFF. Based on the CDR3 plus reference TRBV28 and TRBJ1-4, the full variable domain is DVKVTQSSRYLVKRTGEKVFLECVQDMDHENMFWYRQDPGLGLRLIYFSYDVKMKEKGDIPEGYSVSREKKERFSLILESASTNQTSMYLCASSLTGGDKLFFGSGTQLSVL.

The CDR3 nucleotides are TGTGCCAGCAGCGCGGATACCACAGATACGCAGTATTTT. It codes for CASSADTTDTQYF. The gene calls are TRBV11-1 and TRBJ2-3; no clear D. Trimming removed 5 bases from V and 2 bases from J, with 8 bases in between. Germline V gene data show CDR1 as SGHAT and CDR2 as FQDESV (reference sequence). The CDR3 runs 13 residues.

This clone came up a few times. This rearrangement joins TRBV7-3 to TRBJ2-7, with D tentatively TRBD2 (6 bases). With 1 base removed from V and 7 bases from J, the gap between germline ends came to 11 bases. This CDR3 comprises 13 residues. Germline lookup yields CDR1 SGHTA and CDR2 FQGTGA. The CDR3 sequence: CASSLKAGWEQYF. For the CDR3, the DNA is TGTGCCAGCAGCTTAAAAGCGGGTTGGGAGCAGTACTTC.

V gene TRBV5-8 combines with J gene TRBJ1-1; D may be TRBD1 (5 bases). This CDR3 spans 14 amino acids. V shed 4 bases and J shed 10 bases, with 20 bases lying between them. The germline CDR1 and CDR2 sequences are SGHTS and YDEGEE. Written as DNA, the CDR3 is TGTGCCAGCAGCCCCATCTGGGGGGAATTCCGAGCTTTCTTT. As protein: CASSPIWGEFRAFF.